This T cell receptor beta chain emerged from a study of post-analysis software for immune sequencing data. Study-wide background: There were relapsing-remitting, secondary progressive and progressive-relapsing multiple sclerosis among the disease courses included. Findings of the study overall: Pronounced co-clustering by F measure was evident among identically batched samples. A handful of TRBV segments, including TRBV5-6, TRBV5-1 and TRBV20-1, were more frequent in patients than controls. Compared with controls, patients showed significantly lower normalized Chao1 diversity.

Germline CDR1 and CDR2: MNHNY and SVGAGI (reference sequence). CDR3 length: 14 amino acids. V lost 6 bases to trimming and J lost 5 bases, with 16 bases between them. Libraries were made from TCR beta cDNA, and they carried unique molecular identifiers. Roughly 500,000 cDNA molecules were obtained per 1 to 10 million input T cells. TCRdb re-analysed the PCR reads in MiXCR, keeping a single row per CDR3 protein. The sample lists about 260,000 distinct CDR3 sequences; less than 40% were seen once. This clonotype was seen more than once but under ten times. Its antigen is undetermined. The receptor was derived from a girl aged 10 to 17 with multiple sclerosis. Source material: blood. The chain carries TRBV6-6 and TRBJ1-1, with D perhaps matching TRBD1 (6 bases). CDR3 sequence (DNA): TGTGCCAGCAGCGCAGGGGACTCGAGGACTGAAGCTTTCTTT. Its protein is CASSAGDSRTEAFF.